The TCR beta chain under discussion was sequenced for a study of cytomegalovirus exposure and HLA in healthy donors. Points from the study as a whole: TCR clusters originating in the first cohort tended to co-occur in the 110 or so validation repertoires, according to a later analysis.

Turning to this clone: Antigen specificity is unknown.

Repertoires were generated with immunoSEQ multiplex PCR, while TCRdb's copy carries only in-frame clones and drops some. This sample has under 250,000 clones; about 90% occur once, and the top ten carry 12%. The CDR3 totals 15 residues. The V and J ends lost 2 bases and 5 bases, in that order; junction bases with no gene match: 4. Germline loops: CDR1 SGHRS, CDR2 YFSETQ. The chain recombines TRBV5-1 with TRBJ2-2; 9 bases are shared with TRBD1. The specimen was PBMCs. This receptor was taken from a man younger than 35 in good health and CMV-seropositive. The CDR3 sequence is CASSLFGQGTGELFF. CDR3 bases: TGCGCCAGCAGCTTATTCGGACAGGGGACCGGGGAGCTGTTTTTT.